The 14 T cell receptor beta chains given below trace back to one sample, sequenced in a study of glioma-infiltrating T cells. The iRepertoire nested amplicon-rescue multiplex PCR amplified TCR alpha and beta CDR3s from RNA. Each CDR3 protein is one row after TCRdb ran MiXCR on the multiplex PCR reads. The data show tens of thousands of distinct CDR3 sequences, roughly 40% seen once. Sequencing input: glioma tissue, nonneoplastic brain tissue, or PBMCs (not recorded which). These receptors were collected from a human donor with low-grade glioma or glioblastoma, undergoing nonglioma brain surgery, or in good health (not recorded which).

This clonotype showed up many times. The V gene is TRBV6-1, the J gene TRBJ2-7; unclear D gene. Deletions cut 3 bases from V and 3 bases from J, with 3 bases between. The CDR3 extends over 11 amino acids. The germline gives CDR1 MNHNS, CDR2 SASEGT. DNA for the CDR3: TGTGCCAGCAGTGAGTTCTACGAGCAGTACTTC. It is translated as CASSEFYEQYF.

Concerning this clonotype: Given a much more abundant clone one base away, this may be a read error. J is TRBJ2-1 and V is TRBV29-1; possibly TRBD1 or TRBD2 for D (5 bases each). Per germline, CDR1 SQVTM and CDR2 ANQGSEA. The ends were cut back, 7 bases at V and 0 bases at J, with 13 bases in the middle. The CDR3 spans 14 residues. The DNA of the CDR3 is TGCAGCGACGAGGGGATTAGCTCCTACAATGAGCAGTTCTTC. Amino acids: CSDEGISSYNEQFF.

In this sample, this clonotype turned up many times. The chain couples TRBV20-1 to TRBJ1-5; maybe TRBD1 (5 bases). CDR1 and CDR2 (germline): DFQATT, SNEGSKA (reference sequence). The CDR3 has 14 residues. Trimming stripped 5 bases from V and 3 bases from J, with 14 bases between. For the CDR3, the DNA is TGCAGTGCTGAAGCCCGGGGGACCAATCAGCCCCAGCATTTT. Translating it yields CSAEARGTNQPQHF.

A word on this clonotype: A much larger clone differs from this one at a single base, so this may be a read error. The chain links TRBV14 to TRBJ2-1; 12 nucleotides line up with TRBD2. This CDR3 has 15 amino acids. Germline CDR1 reads SGHDN; CDR2 reads FVKESK. The CDR3 loop reads CASSPLTSGSREQSF. The CDR3 DNA is TGTGCCAGCAGCCCTTTGACTAGCGGGAGTAGGGAGCAGTCCTTC. The full variable domain, its missing parts supplied by reference TRBV14 and TRBJ2-1, is EAGVTQFPSHSVIEKGQTVTLRCDPISGHDNLYWYRRVMGKEIKFLLHFVKESKQDESGMPNNRFLAERTGGTYSTLKVQPAELEDSGVYFCASSPLTSGSREQSFGPGTRLTVL.

Worth noting for this clonotype: This may be a read error: a much more frequent sequence differs by one nucleotide. The J gene is TRBJ2-2, the V gene TRBV19; 8 bases are a match to TRBD1. CDR1 LNHDA and CDR2 SQIVND come from the germline V gene (reference sequence). V was clipped by 4 bases and J by 3 bases; unmatched bases: 10. The CDR3 is 17 amino acids. The CDR3 nucleotides are TGTGCCAGTAGTACCTTTGGGCAGGGGGCTCACACCGGGGAGCTGTTTTTT. Translated: CASSTFGQGAHTGELFF.

The J gene is TRBJ1-1, the V gene TRBV6-2 or TRBV6-3, with D perhaps matching TRBD1 (6 bases). Looked up from germline, CDR1 is MNHEY and CDR2 is SVGEGT. The CDR3 has 16 residues. The germline V and J ends were trimmed by 0 bases and 0 bases, with 11 bases remaining between them. The CDR3 DNA reads TGTGCCAGCAGTTACTCGGGGGGCGCGATGAACACTGAAGCTTTCTTT. This sequence encodes CASSYSGGAMNTEAFF.

The sample holds many counts of this clonotype. V gene TRBV24-1 combines with J gene TRBJ2-6; 7 nucleotides align to TRBD1. Germline assignment: CDR1 KGHDR and CDR2 SFDVKD. The CDR3 has 17 residues. The ends lost 4 bases at V and 1 base at J; junction bases unmatched: 6. CDR3 amino acids: CATSDPRTGSGANVLTF. The CDR3, as DNA: TGTGCCACCAGTGACCCCCGGACAGGTTCTGGGGCCAACGTCCTGACTTTC.

This clonotype was detected many times. CDR3 protein: CATSTGGTYEQYF. The CDR3 region has the DNA TGTGCCACCAGCACAGGGGGCACCTACGAGCAGTACTTC. The chain recombines TRBV15 with TRBJ2-7, with 8 bases matching TRBD1. J gave up 2 bases and V 4 bases, and 1 base lay outside the gene matches. Germline lookup yields CDR1 LNHNV and CDR2 YYDKDF (reference sequence). The CDR3 length is 13 residues.

In regard to this clonotype: Since a much larger clone is just one base distant, this may be a read error. This chain links TRBV5-6 with TRBJ2-7, with D unresolved. Per germline, CDR1 SGHDT and CDR2 YYEEEE. Trimming removed 2 bases from V and 2 bases from J, with 8 bases in between. The CDR3 extends over 13 amino acids. The CDR3 loop reads CASSFRQPYEQYF. CDR3 DNA: TGTGCCAGCAGCTTTAGGCAGCCCTACGAGCAGTACTTC.

The genes are TRBV15 and TRBJ1-1; D is uncertain. V lost 8 bases and J 3 bases, leaving 13 bases between the germline ends. Germline assignment: CDR1 LNHNV and CDR2 YYDKDF (reference sequence). The CDR3 sequence is 13 residues long. As DNA, the CDR3 is TGTGCCACCGGAAGAAGTGGTGACACTGAAGCTTTCTTT. Translated, it gives CATGRSGDTEAFF.

This clonotype occurred many times. The V and J genes are TRBV19 and TRBJ2-1, with 8 bases aligning to TRBD1. The CDR3 extends over 15 amino acids. V gave up 9 bases and J gave up 5 bases; unmatched junction bases: 12. Germline V CDR1 and CDR2: LNHDA, SQIVND (reference sequence). For the CDR3, the DNA is TGTGCCAGCCGCCGGGACAGGAACAGGGACAATGAGCAGTTCTTC. It yields the protein CASRRDRNRDNEQFF. Filled out from reference TRBV19 and TRBJ2-1, the complete variable domain reads DGGITQSPKYLFRKEGQNVTLSCEQNLNHDAMYWYRQDPGQGLRLIYYSQIVNDFQKGDIAEGYSVSREKKESFPLTVTSAQKNPTAFYLCASRRDRNRDNEQFFGPGTRLTVL.

This clonotype was recorded at least ten times. V and J are TRBV7-9 and TRBJ2-3; the D gene could be TRBD1 or TRBD2 (5 bases each). The V end was cut by 3 bases, the J end by 2 bases, with 12 bases between. Germline values: CDR1 SEHNR, CDR2 FQNEAQ (reference sequence). This CDR3 comprises 15 residues. CDR3 loop: CASSFGGPNTDTQYF. The DNA for the CDR3 is TGTGCCAGCAGCTTTGGGGGACCTAACACAGATACGCAGTATTTT.

This clonotype was counted at least ten times. The V gene is TRBV19, the J gene TRBJ1-5; D uncertain. The CDR3 totals 16 residues. Germline V lookup: CDR1 LNHDA, CDR2 SQIVND (reference sequence). V was clipped by 8 bases and J by 0 bases, with 17 bases between them. The CDR3 loop reads CASSRKTQYSNQPQHF. For the CDR3, the DNA is TGTGCCAGTTCAAGAAAGACACAGTATAGCAATCAGCCCCAGCATTTT.

This clonotype was counted many times. The V gene is TRBV7-2, the J gene TRBJ2-3; 12 bases fit TRBD2. Germline V CDR1 and CDR2: SGHTA, FQGNSA. The CDR3 is made up of 16 amino acids. The V segment lost 5 bases and the J segment 4 bases; nucleotides outside the gene matches: 7. In DNA, the CDR3 is TGTGCCAGCAGCACCCGACTAGCGGGAGTGGCAGATACGCAGTATTTT. Translation gives CASSTRLAGVADTQYF.